This T cell receptor (beta chain) comes out of a study of blood T cell repertoires in COVID-19. About the research overall: Both acute and convalescent COVID-19 samples were obtained from the United States, Italy and Spain. The analysed material was cDNA or gDNA that came from T cells, B-cell-depleted T cells, or PBMCs.

Original data processing: Estimated nucleated cell counts came from reference gene primer amplification. Assay used: immunoSEQ multiplex PCR; TCRdb lists only in-frame clones, some missing. The V and J calls and clone size are taken from that table; D and trimming were inferred from the DNA. The sample contains approximately 220,000 clones, around 86% of which appear only once. The germline V gene encodes CDR1 SGDLS and CDR2 YYNGEE. This CDR3 region has 15 residues. J gave up 1 base and V 3 bases, and 6 bases lay outside the gene matches. This clonotype was sampled from a man aged 60 to 69 with acute or convalescent COVID-19. The chain couples TRBV9 to TRBJ1-1; 7 nucleotides line up with TRBD1. Sample: peripheral blood. DNA of the CDR3: TGTGCCAGCAGCGGAGGGGGCTCGCGGAACACTGAAGCTTTCTTT. Residues: CASSGGGSRNTEAFF.